This T cell receptor beta chain was sequenced for a study of graft-versus-host responses after intestinal transplantation. Study as a whole: Transplantation in recipients was multivisceral, liver-intestinal, or isolated intestinal. For around three years after anti-thymocyte globulin induction, all recipients took tacrolimus and steroids.

CDR1 is LGHNT and CDR2 is FRNRAP in the germline V gene. There are 14 residues in the CDR3. Trimming pared 8 bases from V and 7 bases from J, leaving 20 bases between. The protocol was immunoSEQ multiplex PCR, while the TCRdb copy is restricted to in-frame clones and leaves out a portion. The sample lists about 77,000 clones, around 92% seen once, with 0.55% to 0.75% in the top ten. As to this clone: Its cognate antigen is unknown.

General observations from the study: Peak levels of circulating GvH clones tracked with early post-transplant HvG declines. Analysis identified GvH clones in recipient marrow, with some appearing first in ileum or blood.

The sample here was PBMCs, taken 98 days after intestinal transplantation. The gene calls are TRBV12-5 and TRBJ1-1; D gene ambiguous. This receptor was identified in a human patient who received an intestinal transplant, so some T cells may come from the graft donor. The CDR3 region has the DNA TGTGCTAGTAACCGCCATTCAAGTTTGCTTGAAGCTTTCTTT. Protein product: CASNRHSSLLEAFF. The variable domain in full, completed from reference TRBV12-5 and TRBJ1-1, reads DARVTQTPRHKVTEMGQEVTMRCQPILGHNTVFWYRQTMMQGLELLAYFRNRAPLDDSGMPKDRFSAEMPDATLATLKIQPSEPRDSAVYFCASNRHSSLLEAFFGQGTRLTVV.